This T cell receptor (beta chain) derives from a study of identical twins. With 6 bases removed from V and 9 bases from J, the gap between germline ends came to 15 bases. This CDR3 has 14 amino acids. This clonotype was picked up many times. Its antigen is unidentified. cDNA molecules carried unique molecular identifiers, and template switching added a universal primer site. TCRdb independently ran MiXCR on the 5' RACE reads; one entry per CDR3 protein. This table has 690,000 or so distinct CDR3 sequences, 6% to 6.5% appearing once. Study conclusions and caveats: For monozygotic twins, models underestimated out-of-frame TCR alpha sharing. An excess of low generation probability was shown by twin-shared out-of-frame alpha sequences. Abundant beta clonotypes from cord blood had fewer insertions, unlike memory repertoires, which showed none.

This rearrangement joins TRBV12-3 or TRBV12-4 to TRBJ1-6; weak D call: TRBD1 (5 bases). This receptor was taken from a man between 18 and 35 years old in good health. What was sequenced was naive T cells sorted from blood. The CDR3 nucleotides are TGTGCCAGCAGCAGGGCTTTGGATGGTTCACCCCTCCACTTT. Its translation: CASSRALDGSPLHF.